A single sample is the source of the 13 T cell receptor beta chains below, sequenced in a study of T cells in Graves' hyperthyroidism and ophthalmopathy (dated by TCRdb to the late 2010s). The library came from multiplex PCR. The sample was run on an Illumina HiSeq 2000. Amplification of TCR beta CDR3 regions was carried out from RNA transcripts. For the first round of RT-PCR on the TCR CDR3, the HTBI primer set was used together with the Qiagen OneStep RT-PCR kit. TCRdb reworked the public reads: Q25 trimming with fastp, MiXCR clone assembly, productive beta chains retained. Entries that share a CDR3 protein sequence are merged under the most common genes and DNA. The sample contains 500,000 to 600,000 distinct CDR3 sequences, 40% to 55% of them found a single time. Jointly, the top ten make up more than 7% of the sample. The sequenced sample was peripheral blood or thyroid tissue (not recorded which). These receptors all stem from a woman aged 18-29 years with Graves' hyperthyroidism.

This clonotype was counted many times. This chain uses TRBV7-3 with TRBJ1-1; D is unclear. The germline V gene encodes CDR1 SGHTA and CDR2 FQGTGA. There are 13 residues in the CDR3. V lost 2 bases and J 3 bases, leaving 7 bases between the germline ends. The CDR3 region has the DNA TGTGCCAGCAGCTTAGAGTACCACACTGAAGCTTTCTTT. Translation: CASSLEYHTEAFF. The variable domain in full, completed from reference TRBV7-3 and TRBJ1-1, reads GAGVSQTPSNKVTEKGKYVELRCDPISGHTALYWYRQSLGQGPEFLIYFQGTGAADDSGLPNDRFFAVRPEGSVSTLKIQRTERGDSAVYLCASSLEYHTEAFFGQGTRLTVV.

V and J are TRBV7-9 and TRBJ2-3; no reliable D call. The CDR3 is made up of 14 amino acids. V was shortened by 5 bases and J by 4 bases, with 13 bases between the two germline ends. Germline assignment: CDR1 SEHNR and CDR2 FQNEAQ (reference sequence). The CDR3 DNA reads as TGTGCCAGCAGCGTGGGTGGGATGGCAGATACGCAGTATTTT. It translates to CASSVGGMADTQYF.

In this sample, this clonotype turned up many times. This chain uses TRBV29-1 with TRBJ2-2; 8 nucleotides line up with TRBD2. This CDR3 region has 15 residues. V gave up 6 bases and J gave up 4 bases; unmatched junction bases: 10. Germline-derived CDR1 and CDR2 are SQVTM and ANQGSEA. CDR3 in DNA: TGCAGCGTCGCCTCCGGGACTAGGGGCACCGGGGAGCTGTTTTTT. Translation gives CSVASGTRGTGELFF.

Many counts were recorded for this clonotype. J is TRBJ1-4 and V is TRBV2; tentatively, D is TRBD1 (6 bases). The V gene lost 4 bases and the J gene lost 3 bases, with 12 bases spanning the gap. Germline assignment: CDR1 SNHLY and CDR2 FYNNEI. The CDR3 has 15 residues. The DNA of the CDR3 is TGTGCCAGCAGTGTCTCCGGGGGGCCTAATGAAAAACTGTTTTTT. Its protein product is CASSVSGGPNEKLFF.

The V call is TRBV2, the J call TRBJ1-5; no firm D call. The V end lost 8 bases, the J end lost 14 bases, and 22 bases lay between the germline ends. This CDR3 spans 13 amino acids. The germline V gene has CDR1 SNHLY and CDR2 FYNNEI. The CDR3 region is CASVRTSGNNEHF. The CDR3, as DNA: TGTGCCAGCGTAAGGACTAGCGGGAACAATGAGCATTTT.

This clonotype occurred many times. The gene calls are TRBV11-3 and TRBJ1-4; D remains unclear. The germline CDR1 and CDR2 sequences are SGHNT and YENEEA. V lost 3 bases, J lost 4 bases, and 9 bases lay in between. CDR3 size: 14 residues. CDR3 DNA: TGTGCCAGCAGCTTCTTGGGGAATAATGAAAAACTGTTTTTT. It codes for CASSFLGNNEKLFF. Full variable domain (missing parts from reference TRBV11-3 and TRBJ1-4): EAGVVQSPRYKIIEKKQPVAFWCNPISGHNTLYWYLQNLGQGPELLIRYENEEAVDDSQLPKDRFSAERLKGVDSTLKIQPAELGDSAVYLCASSFLGNNEKLFFGSGTQLSVL.

Remarks on this clonotype: No conserved phenylalanine or tryptophan ends this CDR3, so it is likely a read error. V gene TRBV18 combines with J gene TRBJ2-5; D perhaps matches TRBD1 (5 bases). Germline loops: CDR1 KGHSH, CDR2 LQKENI. The CDR3 loop spans 14 amino acids. Trimming took 6 bases from V and 1 from J, leaving 12 bases between them. The CDR3 nucleotides are TGTGCCAGCTCCCCGTACAGGCTCCAAGAGACCCAGTACCTC. It codes for CASSPYRLQETQYL.

This clonotype was detected only once. The junction and the germline gene differ at one end; a read error may be behind it. This chain uses TRBV11-2 with TRBJ1-3; the match to TRBD1 covers 9 bases. CDR1 is SGHAT and CDR2 is FQNNGV in the germline V gene. The CDR3 is 13 residues long. The CDR3 loop reads CASNQDRGDTVYF. Written as DNA, the CDR3 is TGTGCCAGCAACCAGGACAGGGGTGACACCGTATATTTT.

The V call is TRBV7-8, the J call TRBJ1-6; D unclear. Trimming removed 5 bases from V and 14 bases from J, with 19 bases in between. The CDR3 consists of 14 residues. Germline lookup yields CDR1 SGHVS and CDR2 FQNEAQ. As DNA, the CDR3 is TGTGCCAGCAGCGAAATGAGGGTTACGTCATCCCTCCACTTT. Protein: CASSEMRVTSSLHF.

This clonotype was counted ten times or more. This rearrangement joins TRBV6-5 to TRBJ2-6; TRBD2 agrees at 7 bases. V dropped 2 bases and J dropped 2; count of bases not matched to a gene: 0. Germline V CDR1 and CDR2: MNHEY, SVGAGI. The CDR3 is 15 residues long. CDR3 in amino acids: CASSYGGAGANVLTF. For the CDR3, the DNA is TGTGCCAGCAGTTACGGGGGGGCTGGGGCCAACGTCCTGACTTTC.

CDR3 amino acids: CARQGTSGRGSEQFF. DNA for the CDR3: TGTGCCAGACAGGGTACTAGCGGGAGGGGGAGTGAGCAGTTCTTC. The V call is TRBV2, the J call TRBJ2-7; 13 bases line up with TRBD2. The J call is doubtful: the DNA matches TRBJ2-1 better. The CDR3 length is 15 residues. Per the germline V gene, CDR1 is SNHLY and CDR2 is FYNNEI.

The chain uses TRBV7-3 and TRBJ1-2, with 9 bases matching TRBD1. Unmatched junction bases numbered 13, after V lost 6 bases and J lost 5 bases. The CDR3 has 16 amino acids. The germline V gene encodes CDR1 SGHTA and CDR2 FQGTGA. In nucleotides, the CDR3 is TGTGCCAGCAGTTTATCCCCGACAGGGGGTTTGTATGGCTACACCTTC. Amino acids: CASSLSPTGGLYGYTF.

Many counts were recorded for this clonotype. This chain links TRBV27 with TRBJ1-6; 10 bases fit TRBD1. V dropped 6 bases and J dropped 7; count of bases not matched to a gene: 6. The CDR3 extends over 15 amino acids. CDR1 is MNHEY and CDR2 is SMNVEV in the germline V gene (reference sequence). CDR3 in DNA: TGTGCCAGCAGCCCGGGGACAGGGGCCAATTCACCCCTCCACTTT. As protein: CASSPGTGANSPLHF.